Presented here are 11 T cell receptor beta chains from one specimen sequenced in a study of blood T cells in healthy people across ages. A second roughly 6 to 11 cycle PCR used barcoded and J-beta primers. TCRdb called the 5' RACE reads again in MiXCR, with one record for every CDR3 protein. The table records about 730,000 distinct CDR3 sequences, around 46% of them present only once. Sequencing was performed on blood. The receptors were sampled from a woman aged 55-70 years in good health.

V and J are TRBV4-1 and TRBJ2-1; 10 bases agree with TRBD2. The assigned J gene may be wrong: the sequence end matches TRBJ2-7 better. CDR1 and CDR2 (germline): MGHRA, YSYEKL. This CDR3 is 19 amino acids long. The CDR3, as DNA: TGCGCCAGCAGCCAAGATCCCCTAGCGGGGGCCTCCTCCTACAATGAGCAGTACTTC. Protein: CASSQDPLAGASSYNEQYF.

In DNA, the CDR3 is TGCGCCAGCAGGACGACGGATCCTTCCGAAGCTTTCTTT. This sequence encodes CASRTTDPSEAFF. This rearrangement joins TRBV5-1 to TRBJ1-1; D is uncertain. The CDR3 has 13 amino acids. V shed 5 bases and J shed 8 bases, with 16 bases lying between them. Germline assignment: CDR1 SGHRS and CDR2 YFSETQ.

This clonotype was counted between two and nine times. The chain links TRBV7-8 to TRBJ2-5; 8 bases match TRBD1. Germline assignment: CDR1 SGHVS and CDR2 FQNEAQ. With V trimmed by 5 bases and J by 4 bases, 15 bases remained unmatched. The CDR3 is 17 amino acids. DNA for the CDR3: TGTGCCAGCAGCCGGATGAGGTCCGGGACAGGTTTAGAGACCCAGTACTTC. Protein sequence: CASSRMRSGTGLETQYF.

The rearrangement joins TRBV30 to TRBJ2-5, with TRBD2 matching 10 bases. Germline-derived CDR1 and CDR2 are GTSNPN and SVGIG (reference sequence). The ends lost 0 bases at V and 1 base at J; junction bases unmatched: 14. The CDR3 sequence is 19 residues long. CDR3 protein: CAWSVRSIWGLALQETQYF. CDR3 DNA: TGTGCCTGGAGTGTACGATCAATTTGGGGACTAGCGCTCCAAGAGACCCAGTACTTC.

This clonotype has more than one count but fewer than ten. The rearrangement joins TRBV20-1 to TRBJ2-5; D may match TRBD1 or TRBD2 (5 bases each). The germline V gene encodes CDR1 DFQATT and CDR2 SNEGSKA (reference sequence). The CDR3 spans 13 residues. The germline V and J ends were trimmed by 6 bases and 2 bases, with 13 bases remaining between them. The CDR3 DNA follows: TGCAGTGCCCCTAGGGGACCACAAGAGACCCAGTACTTC. It translates to CSAPRGPQETQYF.

The chain has TRBV10-1 and TRBJ2-3, with D maybe TRBD2 (7 bases). Germline CDR1 is WNHNN and CDR2 is SYGVQD (reference sequence). V lost 6 bases and J lost 4, with 14 bases in between. This CDR3 is 14 amino acids long. This CDR3 is CASRKGGPADTQYF. CDR3 coding DNA: TGCGCCAGCAGGAAGGGGGGGCCGGCAGATACGCAGTATTTT.

V gene TRBV28 combines with J gene TRBJ2-1, with 8 bases lining up with TRBD2. Looked up from germline, CDR1 is MDHEN and CDR2 is SYDVKM. This CDR3 comprises 15 residues. With V trimmed by 5 bases and J by 9 bases, 12 bases remained unmatched. The CDR3 nucleotides are TGTGCCAGCAGTGCCTTGGGGACTAGAACCACTGAGCAGTTCTTC. It encodes CASSALGTRTTEQFF.

This clonotype occurred many times. The chain employs TRBV7-2 and TRBJ2-1; tentative D call: TRBD2 (6 bases). Trimming pared 4 bases from V and 7 bases from J, leaving 20 bases between. This CDR3 contains 16 residues. The V gene's germline CDR1 is SGHTA and CDR2 FQGNSA. CDR3 bases: TGTGCCAGCAGCTCGGGGATTAGCGGCCCACAGAATGAGCAGTTCTTC. Amino acid sequence: CASSSGISGPQNEQFF.

The chain employs TRBV7-2 and TRBJ2-1, with a tentative D call TRBD2 (7 bases). The CDR3 is made up of 15 amino acids. The V gene's germline CDR1 is SGHTA and CDR2 FQGNSA. Trimming took off 2 bases at V and 3 bases at J, with 11 bases between the two ends. For the CDR3, the DNA is TGTGCCAGCAGCTTAAAAGGGGGGGGCTACAATGAGCAGTTCTTC. This encodes CASSLKGGGYNEQFF.

This clonotype was seen more than once but under ten times. The chain joins TRBV27 to TRBJ1-2; 7 bases line up with TRBD1. The ends lost 6 bases at V and 1 base at J; junction bases unmatched: 14. CDR1 is MNHEY, CDR2 SMNVEV, per germline (reference sequence). The length of the CDR3 is 17 residues. In DNA form, the CDR3 reads TGTGCCAGCAGCCCGACGAGGGGACAGAAAAATAACTATGGCTACACCTTC. Protein sequence: CASSPTRGQKNNYGYTF.

The V and J genes are TRBV5-5 and TRBJ1-5, with 7 bases fitting TRBD1. The ends lost 0 bases at V and 9 bases at J; junction bases unmatched: 6. From germline, CDR1 is SGHKS and CDR2 YYEKEE (reference sequence). The CDR3 has 14 amino acids. The CDR3 region is CASSLETGKAPQHF. For the CDR3, the DNA is TGTGCCAGCAGCTTGGAGACAGGGAAAGCGCCCCAGCATTTT.